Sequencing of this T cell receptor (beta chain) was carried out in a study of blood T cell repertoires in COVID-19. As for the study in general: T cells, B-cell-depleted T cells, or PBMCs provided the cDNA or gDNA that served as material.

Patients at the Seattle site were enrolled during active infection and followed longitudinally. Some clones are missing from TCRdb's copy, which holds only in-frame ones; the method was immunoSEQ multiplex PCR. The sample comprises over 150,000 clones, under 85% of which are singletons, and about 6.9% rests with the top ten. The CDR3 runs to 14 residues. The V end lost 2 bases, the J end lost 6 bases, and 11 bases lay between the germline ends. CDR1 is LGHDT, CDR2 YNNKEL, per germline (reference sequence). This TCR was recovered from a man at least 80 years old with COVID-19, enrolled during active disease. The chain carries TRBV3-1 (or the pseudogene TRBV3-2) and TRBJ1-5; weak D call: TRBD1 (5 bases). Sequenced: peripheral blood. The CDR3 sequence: CASSQQGTGQPQHF. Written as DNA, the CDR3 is TGTGCCAGCAGCCAACAGGGAACCGGTCAGCCCCAGCATTTT.